This is a list of T cell receptor beta chains from one sample in a study of early T cells in non-severe SARS-CoV-2 infection. One entry per CDR3 protein, called by TCRdb with MiXCR from the 5' RACE reads. The profile shows around 77,000 distinct CDR3 sequences, roughly a tenth of them singletons. The source material was whole blood, sampled at baseline. These receptor sequences come from an adult who was a healthcare worker with PCR-confirmed SARS-CoV-2 infection or an uninfected control (not recorded which). The CDR3 runs from the conserved cysteine through the conserved F or W. Fields, in order: V gene, clone size, J gene, D gene, CDR3 protein, CDR3 DNA. D genes are given only for firm matches. Rows give clone size only sometimes, using once, few, many, or a class for an expanded clone.

>TRBV5-5|NA|TRBJ1-1|NA
CASMFGYAFF
TGTGCCAGCATGTTTGGGTATGCTTTCTTT
>TRBV6-2/TRBV6-3|few|TRBJ2-1|TRBD2
CASSGGGSSYNEQFF
TGTGCCAGCAGCGGCGGGGGTAGCTCCTACAATGAGCAGTTCTTC
>TRBV2|NA|TRBJ2-5|NA
CASSDTGAYSQTQYF
TGTGCCAGCAGTGATACTGGGGCCTATTCCCAGACCCAGTACTTC
>TRBV18|NA|TRBJ1-5|NA
CASSPYENQPQHF
TGTGCCAGCTCACCATACGAGAATCAGCCCCAGCATTTT
>TRBV29-1|many|TRBJ1-1|TRBD1
CSVGGDRGNTEAFF
TGCAGCGTTGGAGGGGACAGGGGTAACACTGAAGCTTTCTTT
>TRBV11-2|NA|TRBJ2-1|NA
CASSQPGGAGNNEQFF
TGTGCCAGCAGCCAGCCGGGGGGCGCCGGGAACAATGAGCAGTTCTTC
>TRBV19|few|TRBJ1-2|NA
CASSIAERKNYGYTF
TGTGCCAGTAGTATAGCTGAACGGAAGAACTATGGCTACACCTTC
>TRBV10-3|many|TRBJ1-1|NA
CAISESQGGLPEAFF
TGTGCCATCAGTGAGTCACAGGGCGGTCTCCCTGAAGCTTTCTTT
>TRBV21-1|NA|TRBJ2-7|NA
CASSKGSLGGSSYEQYF
TGTGCCAGCAGCAAAGGCTCTCTAGGCGGCAGCTCCTACGAGCAGTACTTC
>TRBV5-1|many|TRBJ1-2|NA
CASSLLEGLNYGYTF
TGCGCCAGCAGCTTGCTTGAAGGGCTTAACTATGGCTACACCTTC
>TRBV6-2/TRBV6-3|few|TRBJ1-2|NA
CASSPTFGYAGYTF
TGTGCCAGCAGCCCCACCTTTGGCTATGCTGGCTACACCTTC
>TRBV2|many|TRBJ2-2|TRBD1
CASRVPIKDRVDRTGELFF
TGTGCCAGCAGGGTACCGATCAAAGACAGGGTAGATCGTACCGGGGAGCTGTTTTTT
>TRBV20-1|few|TRBJ2-3|NA
CSAGQGGTDTQYF
TGCAGTGCGGGCCAGGGAGGCACAGATACGCAGTATTTT
>TRBV12-3/TRBV12-4|NA|TRBJ2-5|TRBD2
CASSFYPRTSGEETQYF
TGTGCCAGCAGCTTTTACCCCAGGACTAGCGGGGAAGAGACCCAGTACTTC
>TRBV18|NA|TRBJ2-5|NA
CASSPGSLETQYF
TGTGCCAGCTCACCGGGTAGTTTGGAGACCCAGTACTTC
>TRBV7-2|NA|TRBJ1-1|TRBD1
CASSLPRGQAVTEAFF
TGTGCCAGCAGCTTACCCAGGGGACAGGCAGTCACTGAAGCTTTCTTT
>TRBV7-2|few|TRBJ1-2|TRBD1
CASSPRTGSNYGYTF
TGTGCCAGCAGCCCCCGGACAGGTTCTAACTATGGCTACACCTTC
>TRBV2|NA|TRBJ2-3|NA
CASSGAGVVTDTQYF
TGTGCCAGCAGTGGGGCAGGGGTCGTCACAGATACGCAGTATTTT
>TRBV5-4|NA|TRBJ2-7|NA
CASSLSRASRSNEQYF
TGTGCCAGCAGCCTGTCTCGGGCTTCGAGGTCTAACGAGCAGTACTTC
>TRBV11-2|NA|TRBJ1-1|NA
CASSFRAEVNTEAFF
TGTGCCAGCAGCTTCCGGGCCGAGGTGAACACTGAAGCTTTCTTT
>TRBV6-5|NA|TRBJ2-3|NA
CASSYSSLPESAQYF
TGTGCCAGCAGTTACTCGAGTCTTCCAGAGTCAGCGCAGTATTTT
>TRBV6-5|few|TRBJ1-1|NA
CASSQDWGMAFF
TGTGCCAGCAGCCAAGATTGGGGGATGGCTTTCTTT
>TRBV9|NA|TRBJ2-5|NA
CASSAGGNQETQYF
TGTGCCAGCAGCGCGGGCGGCAACCAAGAGACCCAGTACTTC
>TRBV13|NA|TRBJ2-1|TRBD1
CASSNAGIGGGEQFF
TGTGCCAGCAGCAACGCCGGGATAGGGGGCGGGGAGCAGTTCTTC
>TRBV7-2|many|TRBJ2-2|NA
CASSLNLNTGELFF
TGTGCCAGCAGCTTAAACCTAAACACCGGGGAGCTGTTTTTT
>TRBV6-2/TRBV6-3|many|TRBJ2-1|NA
CASSYFDRSNEQFF
TGTGCCAGCAGTTACTTCGACAGATCCAATGAGCAGTTCTTC
>TRBV15|NA|TRBJ1-4|NA
CATSQTGGQENEKLFF
TGTGCCACCAGCCAAACGGGCGGCCAGGAAAATGAAAAACTGTTTTTT
>TRBV12-3/TRBV12-4|NA|TRBJ2-2|TRBD2
CASRAGGTTGELFF
TGTGCCAGCAGAGCGGGGGGGACCACCGGGGAGCTGTTTTTT
>TRBV30|many|TRBJ2-1|NA
CASYRGGPSRDEQFF
TGTGCCTCATATAGGGGGGGGCCCTCCCGTGATGAGCAGTTCTTC
>TRBV7-2|many|TRBJ2-1|TRBD2
CASSFSSGGEQFF
TGTGCCAGCAGCTTCTCTAGCGGGGGTGAGCAGTTCTTC